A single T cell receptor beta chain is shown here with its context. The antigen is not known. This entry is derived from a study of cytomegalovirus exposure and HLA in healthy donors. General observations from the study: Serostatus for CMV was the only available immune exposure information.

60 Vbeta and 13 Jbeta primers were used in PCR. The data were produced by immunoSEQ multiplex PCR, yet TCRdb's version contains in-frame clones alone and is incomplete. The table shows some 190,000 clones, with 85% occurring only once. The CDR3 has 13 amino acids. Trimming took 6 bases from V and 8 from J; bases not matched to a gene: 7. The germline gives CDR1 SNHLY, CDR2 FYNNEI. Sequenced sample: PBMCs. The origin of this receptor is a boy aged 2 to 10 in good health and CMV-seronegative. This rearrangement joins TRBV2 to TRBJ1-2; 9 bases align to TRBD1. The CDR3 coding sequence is TGTGCCAGCAGGGGGGACAGGGCCCGCGGCTACACCTTC. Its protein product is CASRGDRARGYTF.